This T cell receptor beta chain was identified in a study of OX40 agonist ivuxolimab in advanced cancers. Background on the study: The diagnoses of dose-escalation patients were hepatocellular carcinoma, melanoma, renal cell or head and neck cancer. More than 35% of patients had received prior checkpoint inhibitor therapy. Findings and limits, study-wide: At 0.1 to 3.0 mg/kg and by week 6, clonal expansion occurred in CD4+ and CD8+ blood T cells. CD4+ T cells averaged fewer expanded clones than CD8+ T cells.

Some clones are missing from TCRdb's copy, which holds only in-frame ones; the method was immunoSEQ multiplex PCR. The table includes fewer than 35,000 clones, 90% to 95% detected once. Per the germline V gene, CDR1 is ENHRY and CDR2 is SYGVKD. Trimming took 5 bases from V and 4 from J, leaving 10 bases between them. The CDR3 sequence is 13 residues long. Remarks on this clone: Its antigen is undetermined.

The chain has TRBV10-3 and TRBJ2-3, with D unresolved. The receptor was isolated from an adult with an advanced solid tumor such as melanoma, head and neck, liver or kidney cancer. This specimen was CD4+ or CD8+ T cells sorted from blood, taken in a trial of the OX40 agonist ivuxolimab. CDR3 sequence (DNA): TGTGCCATCAGTCAGATCGGCCCAGATACGCAGTATTTT. It codes for CAISQIGPDTQYF.